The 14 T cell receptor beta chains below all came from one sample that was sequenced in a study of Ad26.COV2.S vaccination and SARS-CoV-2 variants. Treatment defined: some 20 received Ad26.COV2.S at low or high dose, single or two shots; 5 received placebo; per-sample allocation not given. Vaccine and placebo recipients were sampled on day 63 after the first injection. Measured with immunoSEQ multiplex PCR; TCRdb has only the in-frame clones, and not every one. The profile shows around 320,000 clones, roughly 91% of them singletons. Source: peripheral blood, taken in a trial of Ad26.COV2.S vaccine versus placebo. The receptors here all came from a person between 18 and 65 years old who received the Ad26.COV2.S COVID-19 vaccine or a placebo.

Written as DNA, the CDR3 is TGTGCCAGCAGCTCTAGAAGTGAGCAGTACTTC. Protein product: CASSSRSEQYF. V gene TRBV11-2 combines with J gene TRBJ2-7; no firm D call. This CDR3 has 11 residues. Trimming cost V 4 bases and J 7 bases, with 8 bases left between them. Germline assignment: CDR1 SGHAT and CDR2 FQNNGV.

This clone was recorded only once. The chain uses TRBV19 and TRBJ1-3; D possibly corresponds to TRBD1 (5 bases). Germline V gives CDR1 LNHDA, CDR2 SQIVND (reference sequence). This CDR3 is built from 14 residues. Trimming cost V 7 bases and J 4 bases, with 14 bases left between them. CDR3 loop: CASTLAGDGNTIYF. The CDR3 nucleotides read TGTGCCAGTACCTTGGCGGGGGACGGAAACACCATATATTTT.

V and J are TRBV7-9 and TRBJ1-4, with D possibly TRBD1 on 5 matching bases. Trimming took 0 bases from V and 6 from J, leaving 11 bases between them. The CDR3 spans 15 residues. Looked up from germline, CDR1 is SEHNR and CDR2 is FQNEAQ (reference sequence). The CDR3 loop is CASSLAAGRDEKLFF. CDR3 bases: TGTGCCAGCAGCTTAGCCGCAGGGCGGGATGAAAAACTGTTTTTT.

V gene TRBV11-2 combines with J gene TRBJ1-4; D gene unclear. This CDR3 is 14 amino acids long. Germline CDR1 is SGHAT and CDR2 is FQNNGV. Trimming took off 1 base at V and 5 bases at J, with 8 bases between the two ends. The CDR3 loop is CASSLGRNNEKLFF. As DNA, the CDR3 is TGTGCCAGCAGCTTAGGACGGAACAATGAAAAACTGTTTTTT.

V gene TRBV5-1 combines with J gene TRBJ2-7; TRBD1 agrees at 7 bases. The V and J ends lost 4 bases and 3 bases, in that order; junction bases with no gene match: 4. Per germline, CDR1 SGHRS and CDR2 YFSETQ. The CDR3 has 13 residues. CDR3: CASSVGQNYEQYF. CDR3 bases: TGCGCCAGCAGCGTGGGACAGAACTACGAGCAGTACTTC.

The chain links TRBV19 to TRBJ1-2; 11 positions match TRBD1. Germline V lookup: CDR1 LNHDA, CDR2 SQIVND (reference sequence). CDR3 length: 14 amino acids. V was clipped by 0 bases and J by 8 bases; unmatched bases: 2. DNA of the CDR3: TGTGCCAGTAGTATAGATCGGACAGGGGGCGGCTACACCTTC. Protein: CASSIDRTGGGYTF.

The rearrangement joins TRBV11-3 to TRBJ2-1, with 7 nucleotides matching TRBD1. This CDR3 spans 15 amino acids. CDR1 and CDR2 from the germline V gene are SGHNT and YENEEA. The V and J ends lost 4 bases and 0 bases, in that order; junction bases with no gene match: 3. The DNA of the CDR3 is TGTGCCAGCAGCTACAGGGGAAACTCCTACAATGAGCAGTTCTTC. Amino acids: CASSYRGNSYNEQFF.

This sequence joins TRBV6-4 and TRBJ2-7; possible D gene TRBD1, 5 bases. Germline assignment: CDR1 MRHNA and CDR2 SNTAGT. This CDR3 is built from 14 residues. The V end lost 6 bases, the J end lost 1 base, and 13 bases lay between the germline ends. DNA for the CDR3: TGTGCCAGCAGCCCAGAGACAGCATCCTACGAGCAGTACTTC. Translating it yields CASSPETASYEQYF.

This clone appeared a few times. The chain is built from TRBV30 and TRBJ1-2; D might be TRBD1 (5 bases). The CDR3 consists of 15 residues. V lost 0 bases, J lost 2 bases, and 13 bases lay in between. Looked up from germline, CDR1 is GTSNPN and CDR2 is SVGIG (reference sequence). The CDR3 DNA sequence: TGTGCCTGGAGTGTACGTCGGGGCACCAACTATGGCTACACCTTC. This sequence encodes CAWSVRRGTNYGYTF.

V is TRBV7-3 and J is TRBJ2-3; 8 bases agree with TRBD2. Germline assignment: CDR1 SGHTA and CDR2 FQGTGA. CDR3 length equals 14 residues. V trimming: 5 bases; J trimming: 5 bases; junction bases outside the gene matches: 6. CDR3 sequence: CASSRDGGVDTQYF. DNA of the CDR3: TGTGCCAGCAGCCGTGACGGGGGGGTAGATACGCAGTATTTT. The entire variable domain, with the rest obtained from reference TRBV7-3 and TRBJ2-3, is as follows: GAGVSQTPSNKVTEKGKYVELRCDPISGHTALYWYRQSLGQGPEFLIYFQGTGAADDSGLPNDRFFAVRPEGSVSTLKIQRTERGDSAVYLCASSRDGGVDTQYFGPGTRLTVL.

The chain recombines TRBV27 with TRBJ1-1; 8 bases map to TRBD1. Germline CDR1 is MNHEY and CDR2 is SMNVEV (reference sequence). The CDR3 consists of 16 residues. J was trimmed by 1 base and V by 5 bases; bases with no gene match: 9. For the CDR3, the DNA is TGTGCCAGCAGTCCCACAGGGGGACTTGGGAACACTGAAGCTTTCTTT. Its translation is CASSPTGGLGNTEAFF.

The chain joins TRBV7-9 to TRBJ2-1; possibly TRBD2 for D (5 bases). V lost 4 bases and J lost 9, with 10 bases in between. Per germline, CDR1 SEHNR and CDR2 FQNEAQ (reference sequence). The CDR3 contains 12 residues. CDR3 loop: CASSSPRGEQFF. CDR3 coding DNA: TGTGCCAGCAGCTCCCCCCGGGGTGAGCAGTTCTTC.

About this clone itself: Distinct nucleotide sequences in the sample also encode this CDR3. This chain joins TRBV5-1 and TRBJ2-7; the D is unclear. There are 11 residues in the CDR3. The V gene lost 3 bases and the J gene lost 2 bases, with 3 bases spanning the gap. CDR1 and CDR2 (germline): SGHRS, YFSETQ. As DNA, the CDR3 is TGCGCCAGCAGCTCAACCTACGAGCAGTACTTC. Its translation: CASSSTYEQYF.

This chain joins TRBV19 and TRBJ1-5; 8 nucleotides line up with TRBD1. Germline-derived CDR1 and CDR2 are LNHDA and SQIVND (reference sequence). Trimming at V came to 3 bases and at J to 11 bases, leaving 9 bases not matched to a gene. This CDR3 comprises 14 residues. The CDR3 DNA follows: TGTGCCAGTAGTATCTCGACAGGGGTAGCGACCCAGCATTTT. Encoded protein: CASSISTGVATQHF. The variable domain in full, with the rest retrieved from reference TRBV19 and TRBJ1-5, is DGGITQSPKYLFRKEGQNVTLSCEQNLNHDAMYWYRQDPGQGLRLIYYSQIVNDFQKGDIAEGYSVSREKKESFPLTVTSAQKNPTAFYLCASSISTGVATQHFGDGTRLSIL.